These T cell receptor beta chains were read from a single sample in a study of somatic mutations in cytotoxic T cells in rheumatoid arthritis. Some clones are missing from TCRdb's copy, which holds only in-frame ones; the method was immunoSEQ multiplex PCR. Of roughly 20,000 clones in the sample, about two thirds were seen once. The specimen was CD8+ T cells sorted from blood. These receptors were taken from an adult with rheumatoid arthritis. Each CDR3 is given with its conserved first and last residue. The D gene is left open where the match is weak. The size field is filled for only some rows; it gives once, few, many or a size class.

v_call	j_call	clone_size	d_call	cdr3_aa	cdr3_nt
TRBV2	TRBJ2-7	NA	NA	CASMESSFGEQYF	TGTGCCAGCATGGAAAGCTCCTTCGGGGAGCAGTACTTC
TRBV9	TRBJ2-3	NA	TRBD1	CASSVDRGWSDTQYF	TGTGCCAGCAGCGTAGACAGGGGATGGTCAGATACGCAGTATTTT
TRBV11-3	TRBJ2-5	NA	NA	CASSLGTGKETQYF	TGTGCCAGCAGCCTCGGGACTGGTAAAGAGACCCAGTACTTC
TRBV15	TRBJ1-6	NA	NA	CATSSAQGTLTAPLHF	TGTGCCACCAGCAGTGCCCAGGGGACGTTAACCGCACCCCTCCACTTT
TRBV13	TRBJ2-7	NA	TRBD2	CASSSPERGVEDEQYF	TGTGCCAGCAGCTCGCCTGAGCGGGGGGTAGAAGACGAGCAGTACTTC
TRBV5-6	TRBJ1-2	NA	NA	CASSLTENYGYTF	TGTGCCAGCAGCTTGACCGAAAACTATGGCTACACCTTC
TRBV5-5	TRBJ2-1	few	TRBD1	CASNSEQGAIDYNEQFF	TGTGCCAGCAACTCAGAACAGGGGGCCATCGATTACAATGAGCAGTTCTTC
TRBV28	TRBJ2-5	NA	NA	CASSLLRDSQETQYF	TGTGCCAGCAGTTTATTGCGGGACAGCCAAGAGACCCAGTACTTC
TRBV27	TRBJ2-2	NA	NA	CASSIGGAGELFF	TGTGCCAGCAGTATAGGGGGGGCCGGGGAGCTGTTTTTT
TRBV15	TRBJ2-1	NA	TRBD2	CATSTSGGAFYNEQFF	TGTGCCACCAGCACTAGCGGGGGGGCCTTCTACAATGAGCAGTTCTTC
TRBV2	TRBJ1-5	NA	TRBD1	CASRQGLGNQPQHF	TGTGCCAGTCGACAGGGTCTCGGCAATCAGCCCCAGCATTTT
TRBV6-4	TRBJ2-5	NA	NA	CASSGFCRAETQYF	TGTGCCAGCAGCGGGTTTTGTCGGGCGGAGACCCAGTACTTC
TRBV2	TRBJ2-7	few	NA	CASSPGASSYEQYF	TGTGCCAGCAGTCCGGGGGCAAGCTCCTACGAGCAGTACTTC
TRBV4-1	TRBJ2-2	NA	NA	CASSTRPYTNTGELFF	TGCGCCAGCAGCACGAGACCGTATACGAACACCGGGGAGCTGTTTTTT
TRBV6-4	TRBJ2-1	NA	TRBD2	CASSEGLAGNEQFF	TGTGCCAGCAGTGAGGGACTAGCGGGCAATGAGCAGTTCTTC
TRBV10-2	TRBJ2-6	NA	NA	CASSELGESKAGANVLTF	TGCGCCAGCAGTGAGCTCGGGGAGTCTAAGGCTGGGGCCAACGTCCTGACTTTC